What follows are 6 T cell receptor beta chains derived from one specimen sequenced in a study of blood T cells in healthy people across ages. Sample-barcoded 5' priming and a J-beta primer mix drove a second PCR of about 6 to 12 cycles. One entry per CDR3 protein, called by TCRdb with MiXCR from the 5' RACE reads. The table includes 550,000 to 800,000 distinct CDR3 sequences, around 32% detected once. Specimen: blood. The receptors were sampled from an elderly woman in good health.

There are many counts of this clonotype. V usage is TRBV20-1 and J usage is TRBJ2-1, with 15 bases identical to TRBD2. The CDR3 has 18 residues. Germline lookup yields CDR1 DFQATT and CDR2 SNEGSKA (reference sequence). The V segment lost 3 bases and the J segment 0 bases; nucleotides outside the gene matches: 6. The CDR3 loop reads CSARGLAGGSSSYNEQFF. In nucleotides, the CDR3 is TGCAGTGCTAGGGGACTAGCGGGGGGCAGCTCCTCCTACAATGAGCAGTTCTTC.

The J gene is TRBJ2-2, the V gene TRBV3-1; the D gene is possibly TRBD1 (5 bases). Germline V gene sequence: CDR1 LGHDT, CDR2 YNNKEL (reference sequence). The CDR3 runs 18 residues. V shed 4 bases and J shed 1 base, with 19 bases lying between them. The CDR3, as DNA: TGTGCCAGCAGCCCCCAGGGCTGGAGCGACGAGAACACCGGGGAGCTGTTTTTT. Translating it yields CASSPQGWSDENTGELFF.

V and J are TRBV10-2 and TRBJ2-7; the D gene is possibly TRBD2 (7 bases). The V gene's germline CDR1 is WSHSY and CDR2 SAAADI. The CDR3 is made up of 14 amino acids. V lost 3 bases and J 4 bases, leaving 13 bases between the germline ends. The CDR3 here is CASSDSGGGYEQYF. The CDR3 DNA follows: TGCGCCAGCAGTGACTCGGGGGGCGGTTACGAGCAGTACTTC.

V gene TRBV11-2 combines with J gene TRBJ2-1, with D perhaps TRBD2 (7 bases). The germline V and J ends were trimmed by 2 bases and 10 bases, with 21 bases remaining between them. The CDR3 covers 16 residues. From germline, CDR1 is SGHAT and CDR2 FQNNGV. The CDR3 is CASSLLTGRGSYEQFF. CDR3 coding DNA: TGTGCCAGCAGCTTATTAACAGGGAGGGGGTCCTACGAGCAGTTCTTC.

This clonotype was observed a handful of times. The genes are TRBV20-1 and TRBJ2-3; 8 bases agree with TRBD2. Germline loops: CDR1 DFQATT, CDR2 SNEGSKA (reference sequence). After removal of 4 bases from V and 5 bases from J, the junction contained 14 bases not matched to a gene. CDR3 length equals 16 residues. Here the CDR3 reads CSATTALTGGQDTQYF. In nucleotides, the CDR3 is TGCAGTGCTACGACTGCCCTAACGGGGGGGCAAGATACGCAGTATTTT.

This clonotype was observed a few times. The V gene is TRBV27, the J gene TRBJ1-4, with D tentatively TRBD1 (6 bases). The CDR3 runs to 16 residues. From germline, CDR1 is MNHEY and CDR2 SMNVEV (reference sequence). The germline V and J ends were trimmed by 0 bases and 7 bases, with 15 bases remaining between them. The CDR3 sequence: CASSLSPRGRREKLFF. The DNA for the CDR3 is TGTGCCAGCAGTTTATCCCCGAGGGGGAGACGTGAAAAACTGTTTTTT.